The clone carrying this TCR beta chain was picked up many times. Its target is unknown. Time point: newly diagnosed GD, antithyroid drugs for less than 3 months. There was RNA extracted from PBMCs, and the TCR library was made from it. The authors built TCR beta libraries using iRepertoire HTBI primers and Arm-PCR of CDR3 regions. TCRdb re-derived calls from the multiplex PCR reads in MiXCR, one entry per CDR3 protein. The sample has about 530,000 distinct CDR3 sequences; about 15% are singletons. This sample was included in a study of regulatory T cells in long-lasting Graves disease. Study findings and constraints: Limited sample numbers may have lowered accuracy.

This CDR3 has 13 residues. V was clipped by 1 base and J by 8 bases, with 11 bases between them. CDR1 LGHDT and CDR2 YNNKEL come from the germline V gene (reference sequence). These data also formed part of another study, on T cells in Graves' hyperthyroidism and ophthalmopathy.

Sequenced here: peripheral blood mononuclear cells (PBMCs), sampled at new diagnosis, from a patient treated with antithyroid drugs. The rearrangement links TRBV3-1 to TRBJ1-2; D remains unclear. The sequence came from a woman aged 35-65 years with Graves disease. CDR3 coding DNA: TGTGCCAGCAGCCAAGTGGGAGCTCGGGGCTACACCTTC. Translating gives CASSQVGARGYTF.